Listed here is a single T cell receptor (beta chain). The antigen is undetermined. The sample belongs to a study of identical twins. Study-level results: Invariant T cells like MAIT and iNKT could partly confound the zero-insertion analyses. Cord blood's abundant beta clonotypes had fewer insertions, unlike memory repertoires.

TCRdb fed the 5' RACE reads into MiXCR, producing one record per CDR3 protein. The top ten hold around 1.5% of the sample, which has around 960,000 distinct CDR3 sequences, 9% to 15% seen once. Losses at the gene ends were 4 bases for V and 3 bases for J; bases not matched to a gene: 3. This CDR3 is built from 14 residues. The same data also went into a second study, on yellow fever vaccine responses in identical twins.

The sequencing input was PBMCs. The clonotype was recovered from a woman aged 18-29 years in good health. The chain is built from TRBV12-3 or TRBV12-4 and TRBJ2-5; 9 nucleotides line up with TRBD1. The chain's CDR3 is CASSSGTGKETQYF. The CDR3 region has the DNA TGTGCCAGCAGTTCCGGGACAGGGAAAGAGACCCAGTACTTC.